This note documents a single TCR beta chain sequence. This sample is drawn from a study of blood T cell repertoires in COVID-19. Study details: Acute and convalescent COVID-19 specimens originated in the United States, Italy and Spain. T cells, B-cell-depleted T cells, or PBMCs supplied cDNA or gDNA.

This CDR3 has 15 amino acids. The germline V gene has CDR1 MDHEN and CDR2 SYDVKM. Trimming at V came to 8 bases and at J to 3 bases, leaving 10 bases not matched to a gene. TCRdb's table, derived via immunoSEQ multiplex PCR, lists solely in-frame clones and lacks some. The sample lists 25,000 to 30,000 clones, around nine tenths occurring once. The TCR originated in a human donor in a cohort sampled during active COVID-19. The sequenced material came from peripheral blood. The V call is TRBV28, the J call TRBJ2-5, with 9 bases aligning to TRBD1. CDR3 sequence: CASSSGTGWEETQYF. CDR3 bases: TGTGCCAGCTCTTCCGGGACAGGGTGGGAAGAGACCCAGTACTTC.